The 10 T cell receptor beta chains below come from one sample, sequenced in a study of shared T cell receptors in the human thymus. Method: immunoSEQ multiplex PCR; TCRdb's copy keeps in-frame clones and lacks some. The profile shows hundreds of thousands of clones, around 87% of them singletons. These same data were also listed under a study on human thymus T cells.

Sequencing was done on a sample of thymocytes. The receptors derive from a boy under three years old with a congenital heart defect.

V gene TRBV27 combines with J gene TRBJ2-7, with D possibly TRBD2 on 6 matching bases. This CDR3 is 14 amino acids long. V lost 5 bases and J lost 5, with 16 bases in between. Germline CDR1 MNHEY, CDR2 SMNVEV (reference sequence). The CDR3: CASSPGRRAHEQYF. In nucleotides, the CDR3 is TGTGCCAGCAGTCCAGGGAGGAGGGCCCACGAGCAGTACTTC.

As DNA, the CDR3 is TGTGCCAGCAGCCCTACGTGTGACAGGGACACCGGGGAGCTGTTTTTT. Residues: CASSPTCDRDTGELFF. V gene TRBV6-4 combines with J gene TRBJ2-2; TRBD1 aligns across 7 bases. Trimming at V came to 6 bases and at J to 3 bases, leaving 10 bases not matched to a gene. This CDR3 is 16 amino acids long. Germline CDR1 and CDR2: MRHNA and SNTAGT.

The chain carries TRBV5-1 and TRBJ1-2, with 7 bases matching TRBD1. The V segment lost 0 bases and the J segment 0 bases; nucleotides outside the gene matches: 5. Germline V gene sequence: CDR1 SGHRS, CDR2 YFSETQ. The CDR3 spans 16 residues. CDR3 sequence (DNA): TGCGCCAGCAGCTTGGCAGGACAGGTGACTAACTATGGCTACACCTTC. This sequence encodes CASSLAGQVTNYGYTF.

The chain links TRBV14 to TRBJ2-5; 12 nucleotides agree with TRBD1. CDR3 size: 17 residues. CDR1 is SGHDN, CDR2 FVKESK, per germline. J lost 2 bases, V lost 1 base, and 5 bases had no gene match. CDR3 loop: CASSQAPGQGAQETQYF. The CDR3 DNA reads TGTGCCAGCAGCCAAGCCCCGGGACAGGGGGCTCAAGAGACCCAGTACTTC. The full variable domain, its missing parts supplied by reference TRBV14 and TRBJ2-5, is EAGVTQFPSHSVIEKGQTVTLRCDPISGHDNLYWYRRVMGKEIKFLLHFVKESKQDESGMPNNRFLAERTGGTYSTLKVQPAELEDSGVYFCASSQAPGQGAQETQYFGPGTRLLVL.

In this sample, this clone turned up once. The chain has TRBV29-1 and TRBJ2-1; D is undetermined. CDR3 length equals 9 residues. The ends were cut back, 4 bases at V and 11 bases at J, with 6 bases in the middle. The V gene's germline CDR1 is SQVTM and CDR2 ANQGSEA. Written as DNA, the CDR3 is TGCAGCGTTGGCGAGAAGCAGTTCTTC. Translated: CSVGEKQFF.

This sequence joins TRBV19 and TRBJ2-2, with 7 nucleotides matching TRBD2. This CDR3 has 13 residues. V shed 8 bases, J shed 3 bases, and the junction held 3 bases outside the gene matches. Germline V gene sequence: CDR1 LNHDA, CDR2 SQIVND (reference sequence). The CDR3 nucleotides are TGTGCCAGTGGGGGGGACGACACCGGGGAGCTGTTTTTT. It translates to CASGGDDTGELFF.

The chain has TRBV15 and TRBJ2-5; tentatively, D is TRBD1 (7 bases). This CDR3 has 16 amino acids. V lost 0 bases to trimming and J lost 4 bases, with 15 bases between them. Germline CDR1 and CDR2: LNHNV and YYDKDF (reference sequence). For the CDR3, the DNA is TGTGCCACCAGCAGAGAGTGCGGGACAGACCGAGAGACCCAGTACTTC. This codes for CATSRECGTDRETQYF.

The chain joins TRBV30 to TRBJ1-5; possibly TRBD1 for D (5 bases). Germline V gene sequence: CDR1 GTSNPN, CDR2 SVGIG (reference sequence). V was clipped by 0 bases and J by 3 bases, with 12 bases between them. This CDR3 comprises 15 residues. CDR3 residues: CAWSVATDPNQPQHF. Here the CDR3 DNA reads TGTGCCTGGAGTGTAGCGACAGACCCCAATCAGCCCCAGCATTTT.

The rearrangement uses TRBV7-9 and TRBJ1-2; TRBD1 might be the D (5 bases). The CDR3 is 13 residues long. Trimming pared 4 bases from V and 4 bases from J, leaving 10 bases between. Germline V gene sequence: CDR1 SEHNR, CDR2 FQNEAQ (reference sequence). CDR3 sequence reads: CASSSTEVYGYTF. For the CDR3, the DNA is TGTGCCAGCAGCTCGACAGAAGTCTATGGCTACACCTTC.

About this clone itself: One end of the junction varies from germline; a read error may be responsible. The CDR3 DNA is TGTGCCAGCAGTGAGGGGGGCTTC. As protein: CASSEGGF. This chain uses TRBV2 with TRBJ2-7; D might be TRBD2 (6 bases). Germline-derived CDR1 and CDR2 are SNHLY and FYNNEI. This CDR3 is 8 amino acids long.